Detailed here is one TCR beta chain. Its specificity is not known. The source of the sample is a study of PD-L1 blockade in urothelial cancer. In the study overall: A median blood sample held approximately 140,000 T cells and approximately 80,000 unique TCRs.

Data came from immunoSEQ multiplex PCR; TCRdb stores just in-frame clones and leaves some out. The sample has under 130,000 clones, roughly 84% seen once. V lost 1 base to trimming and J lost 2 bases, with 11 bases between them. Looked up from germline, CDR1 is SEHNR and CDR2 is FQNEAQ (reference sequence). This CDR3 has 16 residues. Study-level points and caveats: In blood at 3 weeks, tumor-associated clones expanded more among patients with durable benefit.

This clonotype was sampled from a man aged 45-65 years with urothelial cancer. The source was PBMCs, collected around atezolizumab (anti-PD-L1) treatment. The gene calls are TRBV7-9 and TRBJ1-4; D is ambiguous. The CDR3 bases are TGTGCCAGCAGCTTAGGTCTCACAGAGACTAATGAAAAACTGTTTTTT. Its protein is CASSLGLTETNEKLFF.